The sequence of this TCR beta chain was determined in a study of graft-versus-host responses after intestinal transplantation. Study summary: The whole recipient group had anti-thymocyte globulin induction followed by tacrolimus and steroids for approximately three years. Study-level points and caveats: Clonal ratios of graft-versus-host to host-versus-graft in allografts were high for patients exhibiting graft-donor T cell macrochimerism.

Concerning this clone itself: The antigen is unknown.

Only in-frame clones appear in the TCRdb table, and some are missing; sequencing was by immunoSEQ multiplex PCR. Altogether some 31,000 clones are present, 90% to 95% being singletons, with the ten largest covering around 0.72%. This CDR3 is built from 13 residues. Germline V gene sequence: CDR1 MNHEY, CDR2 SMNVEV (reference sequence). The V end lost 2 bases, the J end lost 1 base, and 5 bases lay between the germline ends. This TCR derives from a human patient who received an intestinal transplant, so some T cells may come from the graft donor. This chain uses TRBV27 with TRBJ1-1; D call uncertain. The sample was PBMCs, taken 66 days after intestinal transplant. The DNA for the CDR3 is TGTGCCAGCAGTTTAACCAGGAACACTGAAGCTTTCTTT. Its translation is CASSLTRNTEAFF.